In its sample, the clone carrying this T cell receptor beta chain was seen many times. What it binds is unknown. The data are from a study of T cells in Graves' hyperthyroidism and ophthalmopathy. The authors deemed Graves' hyperthyroidism stable absent ophthalmopathy progression within 18 months. Study-wide results and caveats: Most thyroid clonotypes that were expanded above 0.001 also turned up in blood.

Researchers took RNA transcripts and amplified the TCR beta CDR3 regions from them. First-round RT-PCR of the TCR CDR3 relied on the HTBI primer set. MiXCR, run by TCRdb on the multiplex PCR reads, gives a single entry per CDR3 protein. Altogether 100,000 to 130,000 distinct CDR3 sequences are present, 16% being singletons, with the ten largest covering less than 50%. The V end was cut by 4 bases, the J end by 5 bases, with 15 bases between. The CDR3 has 15 residues. CDR1 and CDR2 from the germline V gene are SGHAT and FQNNGV. Specimen: blood. The receptor's source is a woman between 50 and 59 years old with Graves' hyperthyroidism. The gene calls are TRBV11-2 and TRBJ2-1, with D perhaps matching TRBD2 (5 bases). This CDR3 reads CASSSRLKGDNEQFF. In DNA form, the CDR3 reads TGTGCCAGCAGCTCTCGACTCAAGGGAGACAATGAGCAGTTCTTC.